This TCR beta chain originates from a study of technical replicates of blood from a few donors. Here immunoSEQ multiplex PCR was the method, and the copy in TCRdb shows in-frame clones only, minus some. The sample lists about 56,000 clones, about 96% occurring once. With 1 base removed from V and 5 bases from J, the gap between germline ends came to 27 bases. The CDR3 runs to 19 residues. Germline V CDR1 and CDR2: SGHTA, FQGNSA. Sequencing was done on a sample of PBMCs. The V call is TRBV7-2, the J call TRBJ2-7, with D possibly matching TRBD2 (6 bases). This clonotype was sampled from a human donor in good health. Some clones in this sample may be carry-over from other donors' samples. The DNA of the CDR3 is TGTGCCAGCAGCTTAGAGCTTGGGGGGATTAGTCTGAGGAGTCACGAGCAGTACTTC. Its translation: CASSLELGGISLRSHEQYF.